This T cell receptor (beta chain) originates from a study of technical replicates of blood from a few donors (TCRdb year 2017). Libraries were built with the immunoSEQ multiplex PCR assay. TCRdb retrieved this table from immuneACCESS and kept in-frame rearrangements only. Not all clones are present; in checked studies, unresolved V genes account for under half, and no reason is known for the remainder. The sample profile shows tens of thousands of clones; 94% of them were found once. The top ten clonotypes cover about 0.24% of the sample. V is shortened by 4 bases, J by 0 bases, and the region joining them spans 12 bases. The CDR1 and CDR2 encoded by the germline V gene are SNHLY and FYNNEI. Including the terminal cysteine and phenylalanine, the CDR3 comprises 15 residues. Only CDR3 DNA is held: 45 bases, read in frame from base 1. This clone was seen a handful of times. The specificity of this receptor is unknown. Nothing much larger sits one base from this clone, and base qualities are not available.

The source material was T cells isolated from PBMCs. The chain is encoded by TRBV2 joined to TRBJ1-1; a weak D assignment points to TRBD1 (6 bases agree). The TCR comes from a human donor in good health. The nucleotide sequence is TGTGCCAGCAGTGGGGCTAGGGACATGAACACTGAAGCTTTCTTT. Translation gives CASSGARDMNTEAFF. The variable domain in full, with residues beyond the CDR3 obtained from the reference TRBV2 and TRBJ1-1 genes, is EPEVTQTPSHQVTQMGQEVILRCVPISNHLYFYWYRQILGQKVEFLVSFYNNEISEKSEIFDDQFSVERPDGSNFTLKIRSTKLEDSAMYFCASSGARDMNTEAFFGQGTRLTVV.